The clone carrying this T cell receptor beta chain was observed many times. The antigen is not known. This sample is part of a study of spatial heterogeneity in lung cancer. In the study overall: Detection consistently captured more beta-chain sequences than alpha-chain sequences. Matched bulk RNA-seq gave a T cell module score that correlated strongly with tumor-region TCR transcript counts. Each distinct TCR and UMI combination averaged more than ten appearances in raw reads. Points from the study as a whole: Tracking of tumor mutation counts was seen in expanded intratumoral alpha and beta TCR counts.

TCRdb used MiXCR to reprocess the 5' RACE reads, holding one entry per CDR3 protein. Among some 13,000 distinct CDR3 sequences listed, about 4% were seen once. Time point defined: sample taken at primary tumor resection. Some 72 TRACERx patients with early, untreated non-small cell lung cancer donated samples. The CDR3 contains 13 residues. Trimming took off 3 bases at V and 7 bases at J, with 13 bases between the two ends. From germline, CDR1 is DFQATT and CDR2 SNEGSKA (reference sequence). The sequenced sample was lung tumor tissue, obtained at surgery. The V and J genes are TRBV20-1 and TRBJ1-5, with D unresolved. The sequence derives from a male donor with early-stage non-small cell lung cancer. CDR3 DNA: TGCAGTGCTAGCACCCAGTCTCGGCAGCCCCAGCATTTT. It translates to CSASTQSRQPQHF.